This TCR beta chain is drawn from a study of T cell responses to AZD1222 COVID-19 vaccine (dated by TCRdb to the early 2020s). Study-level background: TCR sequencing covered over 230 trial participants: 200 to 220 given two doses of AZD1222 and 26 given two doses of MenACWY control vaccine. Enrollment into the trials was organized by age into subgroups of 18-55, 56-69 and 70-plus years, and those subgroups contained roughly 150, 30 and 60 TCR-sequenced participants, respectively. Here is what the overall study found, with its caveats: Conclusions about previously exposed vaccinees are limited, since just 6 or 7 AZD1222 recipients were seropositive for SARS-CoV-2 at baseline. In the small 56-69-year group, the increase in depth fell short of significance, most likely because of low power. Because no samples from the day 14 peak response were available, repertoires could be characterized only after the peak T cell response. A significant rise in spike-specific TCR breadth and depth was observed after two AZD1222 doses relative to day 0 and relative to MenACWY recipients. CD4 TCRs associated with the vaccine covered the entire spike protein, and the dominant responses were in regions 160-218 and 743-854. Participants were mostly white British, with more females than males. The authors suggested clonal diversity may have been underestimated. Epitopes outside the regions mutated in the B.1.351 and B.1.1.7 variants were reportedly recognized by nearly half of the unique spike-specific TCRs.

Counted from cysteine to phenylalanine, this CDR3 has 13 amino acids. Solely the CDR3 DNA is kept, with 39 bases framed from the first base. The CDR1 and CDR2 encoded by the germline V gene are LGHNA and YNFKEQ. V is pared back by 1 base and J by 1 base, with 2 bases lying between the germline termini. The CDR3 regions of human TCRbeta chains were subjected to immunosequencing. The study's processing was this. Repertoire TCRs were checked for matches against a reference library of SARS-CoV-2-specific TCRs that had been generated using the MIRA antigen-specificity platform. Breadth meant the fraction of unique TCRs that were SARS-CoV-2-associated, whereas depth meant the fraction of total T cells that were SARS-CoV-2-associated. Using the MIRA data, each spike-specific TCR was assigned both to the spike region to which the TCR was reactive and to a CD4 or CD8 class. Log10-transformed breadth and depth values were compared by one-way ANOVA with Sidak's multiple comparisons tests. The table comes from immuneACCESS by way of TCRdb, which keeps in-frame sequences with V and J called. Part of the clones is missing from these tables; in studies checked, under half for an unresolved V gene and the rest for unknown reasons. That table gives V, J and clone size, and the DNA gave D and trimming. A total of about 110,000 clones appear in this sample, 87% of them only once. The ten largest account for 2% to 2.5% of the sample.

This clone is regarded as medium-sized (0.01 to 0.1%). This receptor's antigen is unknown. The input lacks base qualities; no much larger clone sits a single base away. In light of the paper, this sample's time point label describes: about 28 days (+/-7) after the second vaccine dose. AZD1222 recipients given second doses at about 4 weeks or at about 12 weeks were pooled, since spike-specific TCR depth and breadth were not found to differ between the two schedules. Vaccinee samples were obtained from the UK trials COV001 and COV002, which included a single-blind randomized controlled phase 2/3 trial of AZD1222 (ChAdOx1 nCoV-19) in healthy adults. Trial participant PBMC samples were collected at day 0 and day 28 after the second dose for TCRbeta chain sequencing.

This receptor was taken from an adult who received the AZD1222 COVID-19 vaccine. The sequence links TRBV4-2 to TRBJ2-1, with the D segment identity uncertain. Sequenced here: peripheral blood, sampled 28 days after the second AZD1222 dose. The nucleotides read TGTGCCAGCAGCCAAGGGTCCTACAATGAGCAGTTCTTC. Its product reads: CASSQGSYNEQFF.